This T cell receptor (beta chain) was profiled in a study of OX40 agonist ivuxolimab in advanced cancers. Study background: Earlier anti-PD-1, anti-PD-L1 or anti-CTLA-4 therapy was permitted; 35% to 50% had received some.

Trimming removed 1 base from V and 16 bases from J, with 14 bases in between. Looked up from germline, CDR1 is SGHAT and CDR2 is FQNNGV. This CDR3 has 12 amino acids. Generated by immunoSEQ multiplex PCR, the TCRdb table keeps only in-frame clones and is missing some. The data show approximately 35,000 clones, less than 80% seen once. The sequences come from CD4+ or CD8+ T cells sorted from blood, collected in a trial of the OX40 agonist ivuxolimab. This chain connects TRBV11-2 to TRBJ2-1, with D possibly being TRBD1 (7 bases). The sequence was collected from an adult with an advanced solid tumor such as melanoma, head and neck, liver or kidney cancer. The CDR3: CASSLGQGGFFF. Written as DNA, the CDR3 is TGTGCCAGCAGCTTAGGACAGGGAGGATTTTTCTTC.